This T cell receptor (beta chain) was sequenced for a study of response to subunit inactivated influenza vaccine. Findings and limits, study-wide: Only a handful of new T cells, the authors suggested, are recruited with each seasonal influenza vaccination.

Turning to this clonotype: Its target is unknown.

TCRdb reprocessed the RT-PCR reads via MiXCR and lists one record per CDR3 protein. This sample has hundreds of thousands of distinct CDR3 sequences, with 14% found just once. The source is a man aged 50 to 60 who received an inactivated influenza vaccine. Source: PBMCs from blood, taken less than 15 days before vaccination.

CDR3: CASTRTTFTDTQYF. The CDR3 nucleotides are TGTGCCAGCACCCGGACTACATTCACAGATACGCAGTATTTT. The chain recombines TRBV6-2 or TRBV6-3 with TRBJ2-3, with D perhaps matching TRBD2 (6 bases). Between the trimmed V and J ends, which lost 7 bases and 2 bases, there was a span of 13 bases. The V gene's germline CDR1 is MNHEY and CDR2 SVGEGT. CDR3 size: 14 residues.